This T cell receptor beta chain was documented in a study of blood T cell repertoires in COVID-19 (dated by TCRdb to 2020 to 2022). Study-level background: The collaborator samples originated in the United States, Italy and Spain and spanned the acute and convalescent phases of COVID-19. The prospective study material was composed of cDNA or gDNA derived from T cells, B-cell-depleted T cells, or PBMCs. The dataset comprised deeply sampled blood TCRbeta repertoires from subjects exposed to, actively infected with, or recovered from COVID-19. The repertoires were made available in a free public database intended to serve as a resource for research on the immune response to SARS-CoV-2. The samples were drawn from the first 160 participants of the ongoing ImmuneRACE study and from 1,254 subjects provided by 6 global collaborators. Nearly every sample came with metadata listing a de-identified subject ID, COVID-19 status, age in years and sex. Where available, HLA class I and class II types were obtained from metadata supplied by the sample provider rather than from assay-based typing.

One collaborating source in Seattle enrolled patients while the patients were actively infected and followed the patients over time throughout the course of disease. Each collaborating institution followed its own protocols to collect whole blood in K2EDTA tubes. For TCRbeta analysis, collaborator samples were shipped as frozen whole blood, as isolated PBMCs, or as DNA extracted from either sample type. Points the paper makes about the study in general: The quantity of clinical and demographic metadata differed by source and by participant and was supplied without curation.

Details on this clone: This clone's antigen is unknown. No base quality values were provided; no much bigger clone lies one nucleotide off.

From the germline V gene, CDR1 is MDHEN and CDR2 is SYDVKM. V is shortened by 6 bases, J by 4 bases, and the region joining them spans 18 bases. The CDR3 runs 15 amino acids, cysteine and phenylalanine included. The only DNA kept is the CDR3, 45 bases in frame from the first base. TCRbeta CDR3 regions were amplified from genomic DNA by means of the immunoSEQ Assay, a bias-controlled multiplex PCR. In the original analysis: The number of nucleated cells in each sample was estimated by amplification of reference gene primers within the assay. Sequence reads were collapsed and filtered to measure the absolute abundance of every unique TCRbeta CDR3 rearrangement. For each sample, productive Simpson clonality was calculated as the square root of Simpson's diversity index across productive rearrangements. TCRdb carries this immuneACCESS record with in-frame sequences only. Its versions omit some clonotypes, under half of them owing to an unresolved V gene in the studies checked, with the rest unexplained. V and J calls and clone size are as listed in that table; D and trimming were resolved from the DNA. The sample table shows over 100,000 clones, and 80% to 95% are seen once. The ten largest make up around 2% of the sample.

This TCR came from a woman in her forties or fifties with COVID-19, enrolled during active disease. The source material was peripheral blood. The chain employs TRBV28 and TRBJ2-5; the D gene is possibly TRBD1, with 5 bases matching. The CDR3 in this case is CASSPFGRVRETQYF. The nucleotide sequence is TGTGCCAGCAGCCCCTTCGGCAGGGTACGAGAGACCCAGTACTTC.